The 5 T cell receptor beta chains given below trace back to one sample, sequenced in a study of identical twins. TCRdb re-derived calls from the 5' RACE reads in MiXCR, one entry per CDR3 protein. Of about 470,000 distinct CDR3 sequences in the sample, less than 25% were seen once. The same sample was also studied in work on T cells expressing NK-cell markers.

Sequenced material: CD4+ T cells sorted from blood. These receptors were obtained from a woman aged 18-29 years in good health.

The CDR3 coding sequence is TGCAGTGCCGATCCGGGACTAGTGAACAATGAGCAGTTCTTC. This encodes CSADPGLVNNEQFF. V gene TRBV20-1 combines with J gene TRBJ2-1, with 8 bases that match TRBD2. The CDR3 has 14 amino acids. V lost 6 bases to trimming and J lost 5 bases; unmatched junction nucleotides: 9. The V gene's germline CDR1 is DFQATT and CDR2 SNEGSKA (reference sequence).

The rearrangement joins TRBV4-3 to TRBJ2-5, with unresolved D. CDR3 length: 14 residues. Germline loops: CDR1 LGHNA, CDR2 YSLEER. The V end lost 1 base, the J end lost 4 bases, and 10 bases lay between the germline ends. Here the CDR3 reads CASSQVGKGETQYF. The CDR3 nucleotides are TGCGCCAGCAGCCAAGTGGGGAAAGGAGAGACCCAGTACTTC.

The rearrangement joins TRBV7-2 to TRBJ1-1; tentative D call: TRBD1 (5 bases). The V gene lost 5 bases and the J gene lost 1 base, with 14 bases spanning the gap. This CDR3 comprises 15 residues. CDR1 is SGHTA and CDR2 is FQGNSA in the germline V gene. The CDR3 DNA follows: TGTGCCAGCAGCCCTTGGGACCTTACGAACACTGAAGCTTTCTTT. It specifies CASSPWDLTNTEAFF.

The genes are TRBV20-1 and TRBJ1-1; D not certain. This CDR3 has 13 amino acids. Germline values: CDR1 DFQATT, CDR2 SNEGSKA (reference sequence). Trimming pared 0 bases from V and 4 bases from J, leaving 9 bases between. CDR3 residues: CSARDMTFTEAFF. The DNA of the CDR3 is TGCAGTGCTAGAGATATGACCTTCACTGAAGCTTTCTTT.

This clonotype was counted only a few times. The CDR3 region is CASSSPGRSGGLGHEQYF. As DNA, the CDR3 is TGTGCCAGCAGTTCCCCTGGTAGGAGCGGGGGCCTGGGCCACGAGCAGTACTTC. This chain connects TRBV6-5 to TRBJ2-7, with 8 bases aligning to TRBD2. Germline V gives CDR1 MNHEY, CDR2 SVGAGI. V trimming: 4 bases; J trimming: 5 bases; junction bases outside the gene matches: 19. The CDR3 contains 18 residues.